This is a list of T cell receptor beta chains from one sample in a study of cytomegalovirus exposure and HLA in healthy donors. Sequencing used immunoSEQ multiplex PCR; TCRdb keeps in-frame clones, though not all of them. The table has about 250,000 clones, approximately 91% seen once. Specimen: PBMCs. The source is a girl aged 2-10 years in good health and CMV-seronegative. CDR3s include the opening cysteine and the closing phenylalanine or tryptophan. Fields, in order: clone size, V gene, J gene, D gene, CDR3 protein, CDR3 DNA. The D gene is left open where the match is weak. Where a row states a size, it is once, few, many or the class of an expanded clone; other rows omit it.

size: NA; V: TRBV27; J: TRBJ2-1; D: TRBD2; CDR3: CASQTSGATSSYNEQFF; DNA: TGTGCCAGCCAGACTAGCGGGGCAACGAGCTCCTACAATGAGCAGTTCTTC
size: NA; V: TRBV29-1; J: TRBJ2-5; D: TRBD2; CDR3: CSVPGMTSGGEETQYF; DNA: TGCAGCGTTCCGGGGATGACTAGCGGCGGGGAAGAGACCCAGTACTTC
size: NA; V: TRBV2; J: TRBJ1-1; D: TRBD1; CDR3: CATTDRGGTEAFF; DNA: TGTGCCACAACGGACAGGGGCGGAACTGAAGCTTTCTTT
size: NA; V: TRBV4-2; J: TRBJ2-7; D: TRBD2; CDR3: CASSQDASGPYEQYF; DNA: TGTGCCAGCAGCCAAGATGCTAGCGGGCCCTACGAGCAGTACTTC
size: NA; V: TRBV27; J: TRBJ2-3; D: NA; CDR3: CASTSSPRRFQDTQYF; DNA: TGTGCCAGCACCTCCTCCCCCCGGCGGTTCCAGGATACGCAGTATTTT
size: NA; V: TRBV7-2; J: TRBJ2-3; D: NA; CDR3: CASSLVRLADTQYF; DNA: TGTGCCAGCAGCTTAGTTCGTCTCGCAGATACGCAGTATTTT
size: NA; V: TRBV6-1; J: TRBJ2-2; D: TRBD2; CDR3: CASSAAGGGPNTGELFF; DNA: TGTGCCAGCAGTGCCGCCGGGGGGGGGCCGAACACCGGGGAGCTGTTTTTT
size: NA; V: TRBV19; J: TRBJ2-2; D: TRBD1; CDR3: CASRRTDREAGELFF; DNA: TGTGCCAGTAGACGGACGGACAGGGAGGCCGGGGAGCTGTTTTTT
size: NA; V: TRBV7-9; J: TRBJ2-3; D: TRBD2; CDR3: CSSSLGYPGLAPDTQYF; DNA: TGTTCCAGCAGCTTAGGGTATCCGGGACTAGCACCAGATACGCAGTATTTT
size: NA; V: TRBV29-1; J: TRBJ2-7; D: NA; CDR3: CSVQGTPYEQYF; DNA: TGCAGCGTACAGGGGACTCCCTACGAGCAGTACTTC
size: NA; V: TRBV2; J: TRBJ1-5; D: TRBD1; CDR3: CASSDGTGGFQPQHF; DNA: TGTGCCAGCAGTGATGGGACAGGGGGGTTTCAGCCCCAGCATTTT
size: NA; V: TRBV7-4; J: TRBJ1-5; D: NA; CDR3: CASSLLNSPSNQPQHF; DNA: TGTGCCAGCAGCTTATTAAACTCTCCGAGCAATCAGCCCCAGCATTTT
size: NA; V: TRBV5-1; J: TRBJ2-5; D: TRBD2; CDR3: CASSFLAGGPETQYF; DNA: TGCGCCAGCAGCTTCTTAGCGGGGGGGCCAGAGACCCAGTACTTC
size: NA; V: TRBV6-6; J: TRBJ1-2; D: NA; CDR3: CASSYRGTHGYTF; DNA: TGTGCCAGCAGTTATAGGGGAACACACGGCTACACCTTC
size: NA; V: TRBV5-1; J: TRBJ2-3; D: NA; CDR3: CASSLAGSRDTQYF; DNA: TGCGCCAGCAGCTTGGCAGGATCCAGAGATACGCAGTATTTT
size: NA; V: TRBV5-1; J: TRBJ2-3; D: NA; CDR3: CASSLEGGSTDTQYF; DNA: TGCGCCAGCAGCTTGGAAGGCGGAAGCACAGATACGCAGTATTTT
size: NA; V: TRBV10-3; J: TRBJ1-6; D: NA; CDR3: CAIRAEDNSPLHF; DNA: TGTGCCATCAGGGCGGAAGATAATTCACCCCTCCACTTT
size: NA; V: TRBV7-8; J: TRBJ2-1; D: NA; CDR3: CASRYTPSDTGRGYNEQFF; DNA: TGTGCCAGCAGGTATACCCCATCCGACACAGGGAGGGGATACAATGAGCAGTTCTTC
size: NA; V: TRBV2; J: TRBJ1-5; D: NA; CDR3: CATRGTASNQPQHF; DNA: TGTGCCACGCGCGGGACGGCTAGCAATCAGCCCCAGCATTTT
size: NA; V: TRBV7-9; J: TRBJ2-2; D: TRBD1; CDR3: CASSLDEPRDSNTGELFF; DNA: TGTGCCAGCAGCTTAGACGAACCCCGGGACAGTAACACCGGGGAGCTGTTTTTT
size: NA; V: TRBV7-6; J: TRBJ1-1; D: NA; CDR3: CASSLNPGLHTEAFF; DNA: TGTGCCAGCAGCTTAAATCCGGGACTTCACACTGAAGCTTTCTTT
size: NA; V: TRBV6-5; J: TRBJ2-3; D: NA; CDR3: CASSYGLPSTDTQYF; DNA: TGTGCCAGCAGTTACGGACTGCCAAGCACAGATACGCAGTATTTT
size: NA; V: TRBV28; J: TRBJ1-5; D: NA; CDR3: CASSLGRGGESNQPQHF; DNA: TGTGCCAGCAGTTTAGGCAGGGGTGGGGAAAGCAATCAGCCCCAGCATTTT
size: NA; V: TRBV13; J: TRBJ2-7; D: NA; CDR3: CASSGTQGGHYEQYF; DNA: TGTGCCAGCAGCGGCACACAGGGCGGACACTACGAGCAGTACTTC
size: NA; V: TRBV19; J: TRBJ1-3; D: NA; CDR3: CASSRTDSSGNTIYF; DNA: TGTGCCAGTAGTAGAACTGACAGCTCTGGAAACACCATATATTTT
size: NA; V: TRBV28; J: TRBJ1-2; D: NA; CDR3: CASSLGSGLYGYTF; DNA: TGTGCCAGCAGTTTGGGTTCAGGGCTCTATGGCTACACCTTC
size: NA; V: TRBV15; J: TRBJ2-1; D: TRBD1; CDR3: CATSHAGTANEQFF; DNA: TGTGCCACCAGCCACGCCGGGACAGCCAATGAGCAGTTCTTC
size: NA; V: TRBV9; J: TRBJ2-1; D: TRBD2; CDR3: CASSVGGGTYNEQFF; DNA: TGTGCCAGCAGCGTAGGGGGGGGAACCTACAATGAGCAGTTCTTC
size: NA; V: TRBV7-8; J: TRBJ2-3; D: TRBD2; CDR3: CASSSGTSGGFTDTQYF; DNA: TGTGCCAGCAGCTCGGGGACTAGCGGGGGATTCACAGATACGCAGTATTTT
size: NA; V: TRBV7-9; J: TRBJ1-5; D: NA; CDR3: CSSSPTGSNQPQHF; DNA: TGTTCCAGCAGCCCTACTGGTAGCAATCAGCCCCAGCATTTT
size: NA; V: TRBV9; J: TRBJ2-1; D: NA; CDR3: CASSAQTGPYNEQFF; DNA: TGTGCCAGCAGCGCTCAGACAGGACCGTACAATGAGCAGTTCTTC
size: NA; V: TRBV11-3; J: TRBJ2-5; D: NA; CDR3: CASSLGGPVREQYF; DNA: TGTGCCAGCAGCTTAGGCGGCCCAGTTAGGGAGCAGTACTTC
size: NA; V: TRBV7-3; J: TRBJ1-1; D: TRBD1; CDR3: CASSQGGPTEAFF; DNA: TGTGCCAGCAGCCAGGGGGGACCAACTGAAGCTTTCTTT
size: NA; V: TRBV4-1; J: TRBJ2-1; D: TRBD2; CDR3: CASSTGLAGAYYNEQFF; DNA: TGCGCCAGCAGTACCGGACTAGCGGGCGCGTACTACAATGAGCAGTTCTTC
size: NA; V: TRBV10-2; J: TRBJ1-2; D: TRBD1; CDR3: CASSGDSLYGYTF; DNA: TGCGCCAGCAGTGGGGACAGTCTCTATGGCTACACCTTC
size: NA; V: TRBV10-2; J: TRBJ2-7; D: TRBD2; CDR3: CASSSGAGGEYEQYF; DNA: TGCGCCAGCAGCAGCGGAGCGGGGGGGGAATACGAGCAGTACTTC
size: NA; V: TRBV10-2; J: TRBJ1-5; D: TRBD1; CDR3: CASSEMGTGSKPQHF; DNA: TGCGCCAGCAGTGAGATGGGGACAGGGTCGAAGCCCCAGCATTTT
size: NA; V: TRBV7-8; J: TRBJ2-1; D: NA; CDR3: CASSGAGAIKQFF; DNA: TGTGCCAGCAGCGGGGCGGGGGCCATTAAGCAGTTCTTC
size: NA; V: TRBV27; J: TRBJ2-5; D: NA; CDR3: CASRLAGSETQYF; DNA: TGTGCCAGCAGACTAGCCGGGAGTGAGACCCAGTACTTC
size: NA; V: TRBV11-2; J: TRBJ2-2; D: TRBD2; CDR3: CASSSSGGANGELFF; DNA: TGTGCCAGCAGCTCTAGCGGGGGGGCTAACGGAGAGCTGTTTTTT
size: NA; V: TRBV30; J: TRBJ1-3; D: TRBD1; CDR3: CAWSRDRADTIYF; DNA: TGTGCCTGGAGTCGGGACAGGGCGGACACCATATATTTT
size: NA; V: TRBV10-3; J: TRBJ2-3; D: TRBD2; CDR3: CAISEDRAASGRAGTDTQYF; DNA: TGTGCCATCAGTGAGGACCGGGCGGCTAGCGGGAGGGCCGGCACAGATACGCAGTATTTT
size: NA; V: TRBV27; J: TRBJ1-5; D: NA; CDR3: CASSSTVGAQPQHF; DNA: TGTGCCAGCAGTTCCACAGTTGGCGCGCAGCCCCAGCATTTT
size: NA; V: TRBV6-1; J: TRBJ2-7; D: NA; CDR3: CAVDGGVNEQYF; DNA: TGTGCCGTGGACGGGGGTGTCAACGAGCAGTACTTC
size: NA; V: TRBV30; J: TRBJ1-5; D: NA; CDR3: CAWGLDNGSNQPQHF; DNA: TGTGCCTGGGGTCTAGATAATGGGAGCAATCAGCCCCAGCATTTT
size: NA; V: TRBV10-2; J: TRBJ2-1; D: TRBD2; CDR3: CASIARLAGDYEQFF; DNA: TGCGCCAGCATAGCCAGGCTAGCGGGAGACTATGAGCAGTTCTTC
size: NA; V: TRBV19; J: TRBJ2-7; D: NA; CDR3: CASSIVQGGGEQYF; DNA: TGTGCCAGTAGTATCGTCCAGGGAGGTGGCGAGCAGTACTTC
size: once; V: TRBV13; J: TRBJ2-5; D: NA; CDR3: CASSGGPRGEETQYF; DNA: TGTGCCAGCAGCGGTGGCCCGCGCGGGGAAGAGACCCAGTACTTC
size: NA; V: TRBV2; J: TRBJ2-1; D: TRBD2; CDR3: CASERDSYNEQFF; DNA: TGTGCCAGTGAGCGGGACTCCTACAATGAGCAGTTCTTC